These 25 T cell receptor beta chains share one sample of origin, sequenced in a study of long-term antiretroviral therapy in people with HIV. Runs used v3.0 of the immunoSEQ assay and were done at survey level. The method was immunoSEQ multiplex PCR; TCRdb's version includes in-frame clones alone and lacks a portion of them. The sample lists 20,000 to 30,000 clones, around 81% occurring once. The starting material was unsorted PBMCs, obtained at the start of antiretroviral therapy, before treatment. The receptors were gathered from a young woman with HIV.

This clone is a singleton in its sample. The chain employs TRBV4-1 and TRBJ2-7; D is unresolved. The V and J ends lost 1 base and 2 bases respectively, with 15 bases between them. Germline CDR1 MGHRA, CDR2 YSYEKL. CDR3 length: 16 amino acids. The CDR3 protein is CASSQGQAGRTYEQYF. CDR3 coding DNA: TGCGCCAGCAGCCAAGGGCAGGCCGGACGGACCTACGAGCAGTACTTC.

Notes on this clone: Other DNA sequences in the sample encode the same CDR3. The rearrangement uses TRBV30 and TRBJ2-7; no firm D call. The V end was cut by 0 bases, the J end by 1 base, with 7 bases between. The germline V gene has CDR1 GTSNPN and CDR2 SVGIG (reference sequence). This CDR3 is built from 13 residues. The CDR3 sequence: CAWSVSLSYEQYF. The DNA of the CDR3 is TGTGCCTGGAGTGTAAGTTTATCCTACGAGCAGTACTTC.

DNA of the CDR3: TGTGCCAGCAGCTTAGTGGCTAGCGGGAGTGGTGGCTACGAGCAGTACTTC. Its translation is CASSLVASGSGGYEQYF. The chain links TRBV7-2 to TRBJ2-7; the match to TRBD2 covers 10 bases. The CDR3 has 17 amino acids. V was clipped by 1 base and J by 3 bases; unmatched bases: 9. Looked up from germline, CDR1 is SGHTA and CDR2 is FQGNSA.

CDR3 sequence reads: CASSYMGTGNTEAFF. In DNA, the CDR3 is TGTGCCAGCAGTTACATGGGAACGGGGAACACTGAAGCTTTCTTT. The V call is TRBV6-5, the J call TRBJ1-1; D unresolved. The ends were cut back, 2 bases at V and 1 base at J, with 11 bases in the middle. In germline, CDR1 is MNHEY, CDR2 SVGAGI. CDR3 length: 15 residues.

This clone was seen a few times. The chain recombines TRBV9 with TRBJ2-7, with a possible D match to TRBD2 (6 bases). This CDR3 contains 13 residues. The germline V and J ends were trimmed by 3 bases and 6 bases, with 13 bases remaining between them. The germline gives CDR1 SGDLS, CDR2 YYNGEE. The CDR3 bases are TGTGCCAGCAGCGCCCCAGGAGGGCCCGAGCAGTACTTC. Encoded protein: CASSAPGGPEQYF.

This clone was seen more than once but under ten times. This chain uses TRBV21-1 with TRBJ2-3; the D call TRBD1 from the table was never checked on the DNA. TRBV21-1 is termed a pseudogene. The CDR3 has 15 residues. CDR3: CASSTERRGTDTQYF. CDR3 DNA sequence: TGTGCCAGCAGCACCGAGCGCAGGGGCACAGATACGCAGTATTTT.

This clone was found a few times. The chain combines TRBV7-9 with TRBJ1-4; 11 bases are a match to TRBD1. V was clipped by 10 bases and J by 12 bases; unmatched bases: 13. The CDR3 contains 14 residues. Per the germline V gene, CDR1 is SEHNR and CDR2 is FQNEAQ (reference sequence). CDR3 DNA: TGTGCCACCTCGGACAGGGGGCAGGCCCGGGAACTGTTTTTT. Translating gives CATSDRGQARELFF.

This sequence joins TRBV2 and TRBJ1-5; D unclear. V gave up 4 bases and J gave up 2 bases, with 9 bases separating them. The CDR3 contains 14 residues. CDR1 is SNHLY, CDR2 FYNNEI, per germline. The CDR3 DNA is TGTGCCAGCAGTGCTCGTAGAGGCAATCAGCCCCAGCATTTT. Translation: CASSARRGNQPQHF.

The genes are TRBV10-2 and TRBJ1-6; possible D gene TRBD1, 5 bases. V lost 0 bases to trimming and J lost 15 bases, with 9 bases between them. Per germline, CDR1 WSHSY and CDR2 SAAADI. The CDR3 is 12 amino acids. The CDR3 protein is CASSESTGDLHF. The CDR3 DNA reads TGCGCCAGCAGTGAGTCGACGGGGGACCTCCACTTT.

The chain recombines TRBV7-6 with TRBJ2-7; no definite D call. Looked up from germline, CDR1 is SGHVS and CDR2 is FNYEAQ. With 2 bases removed from V and 6 bases from J, the gap between germline ends came to 11 bases. The CDR3 covers 13 residues. CDR3 nucleotides: TGTGCCAGCAGCTTATCAGGCAGTAGCGAGCAGTACTTC. Encoded protein: CASSLSGSSEQYF.

The J gene is TRBJ2-2, the V gene TRBV6-5; D not resolved. The length of the CDR3 is 10 residues. V lost 8 bases, J lost 7 bases, and 5 bases lay in between. Germline values: CDR1 MNHEY, CDR2 SVGAGI. CDR3 sequence: CASGLGELFF. CDR3 DNA sequence: TGTGCCAGCGGGCTCGGGGAGCTGTTTTTT.

This rearrangement joins TRBV29-1 to TRBJ2-2; 8 nucleotides agree with TRBD1. V shed 6 bases and J 2 bases; nucleotides not matched to a gene: 2. The CDR3 loop spans 13 amino acids. Looked up from germline, CDR1 is SQVTM and CDR2 is ANQGSEA. CDR3 bases: TGCAGCGTCGACAGGGGTAACACCGGGGAGCTGTTTTTT. Amino acid sequence: CSVDRGNTGELFF.

This chain joins TRBV28 and TRBJ1-4; D remains unclear. Trimming cost V 5 bases and J 4 bases, with 14 bases left between them. The CDR3 has 15 residues. CDR1 is MDHEN and CDR2 is SYDVKM in the germline V gene. DNA for the CDR3: TGTGCCAGCAGTCCTCAAAGGGAAATTAATGAAAAACTGTTTTTT. Translating gives CASSPQREINEKLFF.

CDR3 protein: CASSYRSRGSEQYF. For the CDR3, the DNA is TGTGCCAGCAGCTACCGAAGCAGGGGGAGCGAGCAGTACTTC. V gene TRBV9 combines with J gene TRBJ2-7; 7 bases fit TRBD1. V lost 4 bases to trimming and J lost 6 bases; unmatched junction nucleotides: 10. The CDR3 loop spans 14 amino acids. Germline CDR1 is SGDLS and CDR2 is YYNGEE.

V gene TRBV2 combines with J gene TRBJ1-2, with D possibly being TRBD1 (5 bases). This CDR3 contains 13 residues. Trimming shortened V by 1 base and J by 4 bases, and 7 bases separated the two germline ends. Looked up from germline, CDR1 is SNHLY and CDR2 is FYNNEI. The CDR3 DNA sequence: TGTGCCAGCAGTGAAGAAGGGGCCTATGGCTACACCTTC. This gives the protein CASSEEGAYGYTF.

This rearrangement joins TRBV7-8 to TRBJ1-6, with TRBD1 matching 9 bases. V lost 3 bases and J lost 8; bases outside the gene matches: 8. The CDR3 loop spans 16 amino acids. CDR1 and CDR2 (germline): SGHVS, FQNEAQ. CDR3 residues: CASSFPDRGFDSPLHF. The CDR3 nucleotides are TGTGCCAGCAGCTTCCCGGACAGGGGTTTTGATTCACCCCTCCACTTT.

The genes are TRBV6-5 and TRBJ1-2; D call uncertain. Trimming pared 5 bases from V and 2 bases from J, leaving 9 bases between. This CDR3 spans 13 amino acids. The germline CDR1 and CDR2 sequences are MNHEY and SVGAGI. The CDR3 region has the DNA TGTGCCAGCAGTAAGACGGTAAACTATGGCTACACCTTC. It is translated as CASSKTVNYGYTF.

This clone showed up just a few times. V is TRBV4-1 and J is TRBJ2-7; D is unclear. This CDR3 spans 15 amino acids. The germline V gene has CDR1 MGHRA and CDR2 YSYEKL. The V and J ends lost 0 bases and 2 bases respectively, with 11 bases between them. CDR3 in amino acids: CASSQEVDSTYEQYF. CDR3 in DNA: TGCGCCAGCAGCCAAGAGGTTGACTCAACCTACGAGCAGTACTTC.

This clone was seen only once. The chain has TRBV2 and TRBJ2-7; weak D call: TRBD2 (6 bases). V lost 3 bases and J lost 0, with 9 bases in between. The CDR3 spans 14 residues. From germline, CDR1 is SNHLY and CDR2 FYNNEI. In DNA form, the CDR3 reads TGTGCCAGCAGTGATCGGCGGGGCTCCTACGAGCAGTACTTC. Translation gives CASSDRRGSYEQYF.

This clone was detected only once. The rearrangement joins TRBV19 to TRBJ1-5; 9 positions agree with TRBD1. Per the germline V gene, CDR1 is LNHDA and CDR2 is SQIVND (reference sequence). The CDR3 runs to 13 residues. The V segment lost 5 bases and the J segment 9 bases; nucleotides outside the gene matches: 5. This chain's CDR3 is CASSEGQGRPQHF. DNA of the CDR3: TGTGCCAGTAGTGAAGGACAGGGGAGGCCCCAGCATTTT. The full variable domain, with the rest looked up from reference TRBV19 and TRBJ1-5, is DGGITQSPKYLFRKEGQNVTLSCEQNLNHDAMYWYRQDPGQGLRLIYYSQIVNDFQKGDIAEGYSVSREKKESFPLTVTSAQKNPTAFYLCASSEGQGRPQHFGDGTRLSIL.

V usage is TRBV7-9 and J usage is TRBJ1-2; D is ambiguous. The germline V gene encodes CDR1 SEHNR and CDR2 FQNEAQ (reference sequence). Trimming took off 6 bases at V and 8 bases at J, with 10 bases between the two ends. This CDR3 has 11 amino acids. The CDR3, as DNA: TGTGCCAGCAGTTCAGTAGGGGGCTACACCTTC. Translating it yields CASSSVGGYTF.

The J gene is TRBJ2-3, the V gene TRBV28; D is undetermined. The V and J ends lost 4 bases and 2 bases respectively, with 10 bases between them. The CDR3 runs to 14 residues. Germline loops: CDR1 MDHEN, CDR2 SYDVKM. The CDR3 spells CASSSPRNTDTQYF. In nucleotides, the CDR3 is TGTGCCAGCAGTTCCCCCCGGAACACAGATACGCAGTATTTT.

This sequence joins TRBV5-1 and TRBJ2-3; 8 bases match TRBD2. CDR1 is SGHRS and CDR2 is YFSETQ in the germline V gene. The CDR3 has 15 residues. J was trimmed by 5 bases and V by 0 bases; bases with no gene match: 5. CDR3 sequence: CASSLGRAGEDTQYF. Written as DNA, the CDR3 is TGCGCCAGCAGCTTGGGTCGAGCGGGGGAAGATACGCAGTATTTT.

The J gene is TRBJ1-5, the V gene TRBV28; D remains unclear. Germline V gene sequence: CDR1 MDHEN, CDR2 SYDVKM. The CDR3 runs 12 residues. V dropped 3 bases and J dropped 9 bases, with 9 bases sitting between them. CDR3 coding DNA: TGTGCCAGCAGTTTTGGGCCGGGGCCCCAGCATTTT. This encodes CASSFGPGPQHF.

The rearrangement uses TRBV2 and TRBJ1-5; D is perhaps TRBD1 (6 bases). This CDR3 has 14 residues. Trimming removed 4 bases at V and 6 bases at J, with 13 bases between. CDR1 and CDR2 from the germline V gene are SNHLY and FYNNEI. The chain's CDR3 is CASSGQGSVQPQHF. CDR3 DNA: TGTGCCAGCAGTGGGCAGGGGAGCGTTCAGCCCCAGCATTTT.